The following is a TCR beta chain sequence with its context. What it binds is not known. This sample was included in a study of T cell repertoires in cytomegalovirus infection. V was cut by 4 bases and J by 5 bases, with 9 bases left in between. The length of the CDR3 is 13 residues. TCRdb ran MiXCR on the reads and lists one entry per CDR3 protein. This table has hundreds of thousands of distinct CDR3 sequences, about 42% appearing once. Sequencing was performed on cultured PBMCs, taken from culture after CMV antigen stimulation. The chain joins TRBV12-3 or TRBV12-4 to TRBJ1-5; D remains ambiguous. The sequence was obtained from a human donor in good health (CMV status not recorded). Some clones in this sample may be carry-over from other donors' samples. The CDR3 sequence: CASSSYRDQPQHF. The CDR3 DNA sequence: TGTGCCAGCAGTTCTTATAGGGATCAGCCCCAGCATTTT.